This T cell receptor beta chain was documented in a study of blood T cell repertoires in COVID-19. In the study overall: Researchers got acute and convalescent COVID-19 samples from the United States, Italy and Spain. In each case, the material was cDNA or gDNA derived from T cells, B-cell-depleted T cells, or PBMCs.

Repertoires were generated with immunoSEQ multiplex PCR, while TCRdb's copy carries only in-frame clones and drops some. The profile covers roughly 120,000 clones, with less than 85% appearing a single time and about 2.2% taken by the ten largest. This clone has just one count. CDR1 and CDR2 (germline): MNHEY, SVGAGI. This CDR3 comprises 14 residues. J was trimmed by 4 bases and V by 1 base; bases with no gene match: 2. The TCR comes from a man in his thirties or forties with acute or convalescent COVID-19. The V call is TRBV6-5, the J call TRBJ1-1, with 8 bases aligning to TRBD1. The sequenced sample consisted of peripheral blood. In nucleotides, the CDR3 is TGTGCCAGCAGTTACTTACAGGGGGGCACTGAAGCTTTCTTT. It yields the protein CASSYLQGGTEAFF.